One sample yielded the 22 T cell receptor beta chains listed below, sequenced in a study of blood T cell repertoires in COVID-19. Produced via immunoSEQ multiplex PCR; TCRdb's table is partial and in-frame only. The repertoire consists of some 90,000 clones, with 80% to 90% occurring once and the leading ten covering 7.5% to 9.5%. Sequencing was done on a sample of peripheral blood. The receptor source for this set is a man in his fifties or sixties with acute or convalescent COVID-19.

This sequence joins TRBV2 and TRBJ1-2; 9 bases fit TRBD1. Trimming took 6 bases from V and 13 from J; bases not matched to a gene: 9. Germline V CDR1 and CDR2: SNHLY, FYNNEI. The CDR3 is made up of 12 amino acids. The CDR3 sequence: CASRLGQGWVTF. DNA for the CDR3: TGTGCCAGCAGACTCGGACAGGGGTGGGTCACCTTC.

This chain uses TRBV10-3 with TRBJ2-7; D remains ambiguous. V was clipped by 3 bases and J by 4 bases, with 10 bases between them. Germline-derived CDR1 and CDR2 are ENHRY and SYGVKD. This CDR3 has 13 amino acids. The DNA for the CDR3 is TGTGCCATCAGTGACTCCTACGCGTACGAGCAGTACGTC. It codes for CAISDSYAYEQYV.

The genes are TRBV2 and TRBJ2-3, with TRBD2 identical over 8 bases. CDR3 size: 14 residues. V lost 6 bases and J lost 0; bases outside the gene matches: 2. The germline gives CDR1 SNHLY, CDR2 FYNNEI. CDR3 in DNA: TGTGCCAGCAGCCGGGGGGGAAGCACAGATACGCAGTATTTT. As protein: CASSRGGSTDTQYF.

The chain joins TRBV18 to TRBJ1-2, with 8 bases lining up with TRBD1. J gave up 12 bases and V 4 bases, and 10 bases lay outside the gene matches. This CDR3 spans 13 amino acids. Germline V gene lookup returns CDR1 KGHSH and CDR2 LQKENI. CDR3 loop: CASSQGRDRSHTF. Here the CDR3 DNA reads TGTGCCAGCTCACAGGGCCGGGACAGGAGTCACACCTTC.

The chain uses TRBV27 and TRBJ1-1, with D unresolved. The CDR3 has 15 amino acids. Deletions cut 3 bases from V and 4 bases from J, with 15 bases between. Per the germline V gene, CDR1 is MNHEY and CDR2 is SMNVEV (reference sequence). CDR3 amino acids: CASSLGGGRFTEAFF. For the CDR3, the DNA is TGTGCCAGCAGTTTGGGCGGAGGACGATTCACTGAAGCTTTCTTT.

The gene calls are TRBV9 and TRBJ2-3; 12 nucleotides line up with TRBD2. V shed 0 bases, J shed 6 bases, and the junction held 5 bases outside the gene matches. The germline V gene has CDR1 SGDLS and CDR2 YYNGEE. CDR3 length: 16 amino acids. CDR3 sequence reads: CASSVASGGVIDTQYF. The DNA for the CDR3 is TGTGCCAGCAGCGTAGCTAGCGGGGGGGTCATTGATACGCAGTATTTT.

The J gene is TRBJ2-7, the V gene TRBV7-2; D is perhaps TRBD2 (5 bases). The CDR3 length is 15 residues. V was clipped by 5 bases and J by 6 bases, with 20 bases between them. From germline, CDR1 is SGHTA and CDR2 FQGNSA. CDR3 in DNA: TGTGCCAGCAGCCCCGATTTCCGGCCCCGGGGCGAGCAGTACTTC. It codes for CASSPDFRPRGEQYF.

The chain carries TRBV11-2 and TRBJ2-5, with 8 bases that match TRBD1. Germline V lookup: CDR1 SGHAT, CDR2 FQNNGV. V was pared by 0 bases and J by 0 bases, with 0 bases of the junction left unmatched. The length of the CDR3 is 15 residues. CDR3 nucleotides: TGTGCCAGCAGCTTAGACAGGGGGCACCAAGAGACCCAGTACTTC. This gives the protein CASSLDRGHQETQYF.

V and J are TRBV30 and TRBJ1-6, with D maybe TRBD1 (5 bases). Trimming removed 8 bases from V and 7 bases from J, with 21 bases in between. The germline V gene encodes CDR1 GTSNPN and CDR2 SVGIG (reference sequence). This CDR3 spans 15 amino acids. In DNA, the CDR3 is TGTGCCCGTAGCTCGGGACTCCCTGGCAATTCACCCCTCCACTTT. The encoded protein is CARSSGLPGNSPLHF.

This chain connects TRBV27 to TRBJ1-2; D is unclear. Trimming left V 8 bases short and J 4 bases short, with 17 bases between. Germline values: CDR1 MNHEY, CDR2 SMNVEV (reference sequence). The CDR3 is 14 residues long. The chain's CDR3 is CASRFGGPGYGYTF. The CDR3 DNA follows: TGTGCCAGCCGCTTCGGAGGGCCGGGCTATGGCTACACCTTC.

Only one count was recorded for this clone. This chain links TRBV15 with TRBJ1-2; no clear D. V was pared by 1 base and J by 1 base, with 10 bases between. This CDR3 is 15 amino acids long. Germline loops: CDR1 LNHNV, CDR2 YYDKDF (reference sequence). The CDR3 loop reads CATSRVTGSNYGYTF. The CDR3 DNA reads TGTGCCACCAGCAGAGTGACCGGGAGTAACTATGGCTACACCTTC.

For the CDR3, the DNA is TGTGCCAGCAGCTTAGTCCGGGGAAGCTCTGGAAACACCATATATTTT. Translation: CASSLVRGSSGNTIYF. The V and J genes are TRBV7-6 and TRBJ1-3; D remains ambiguous. Between the trimmed V and J ends, which lost 1 base and 0 bases, there was a span of 10 bases. CDR3 length: 16 residues. CDR1 is SGHVS and CDR2 is FNYEAQ in the germline V gene. The full variable domain, with the rest looked up from reference TRBV7-6 and TRBJ1-3, is GAGVSQSPRYKVTKRGQDVALRCDPISGHVSLYWYRQALGQGPEFLTYFNYEAQQDKSGLPNDRFSAERPEGSISTLTIQRTEQRDSAMYRCASSLVRGSSGNTIYFGEGSWLTVV.

This clone appeared once. This rearrangement joins TRBV27 to TRBJ1-6, with 11 positions matching TRBD1. The CDR3 totals 16 residues. Trimming took 5 bases from V and 7 from J; bases not matched to a gene: 7. Per germline, CDR1 MNHEY and CDR2 SMNVEV (reference sequence). Written as DNA, the CDR3 is TGTGCCAGCAGTCCAAACCGGGACAGGGGGAATTCACCCCTCCACTTT. It specifies CASSPNRDRGNSPLHF.

This chain joins TRBV19 and TRBJ1-1, with 7 bases aligning to TRBD1. CDR1 and CDR2 from the germline V gene are LNHDA and SQIVND (reference sequence). The length of the CDR3 is 15 residues. Trimming cost V 6 bases and J 3 bases; bases outside gene matches: 10. The CDR3 sequence is CASRAEQGTYTEAFF. The CDR3 DNA follows: TGTGCCAGTAGGGCCGAACAGGGGACATACACTGAAGCTTTCTTT. The full variable domain, rest sourced from reference TRBV19 and TRBJ1-1, is DGGITQSPKYLFRKEGQNVTLSCEQNLNHDAMYWYRQDPGQGLRLIYYSQIVNDFQKGDIAEGYSVSREKKESFPLTVTSAQKNPTAFYLCASRAEQGTYTEAFFGQGTRLTVV.

This chain connects TRBV7-9 to TRBJ2-7; tentatively, D is TRBD2 (5 bases). V was clipped by 1 base and J by 1 base, with 8 bases between them. There are 14 residues in the CDR3. Germline-derived CDR1 and CDR2 are SEHNR and FQNEAQ (reference sequence). For the CDR3, the DNA is TGTGCCAGCAGCTTAGACGGGAATTCCTACGAGCAGTACTTC. Its protein product is CASSLDGNSYEQYF.

This chain links TRBV10-3 with TRBJ2-1, with TRBD1 as a possible D gene (5 bases). V was pared by 6 bases and J by 4 bases, with 10 bases between. The CDR3 loop spans 13 amino acids. CDR1 and CDR2 (germline): ENHRY, SYGVKD. The CDR3 nucleotides read TGTGCCATCAGGGATGACAGTTACAATGAGCAGTTCTTC. Its protein product is CAIRDDSYNEQFF.

This clone was observed a single time. The chain is built from TRBV29-1 and TRBJ1-1, with D perhaps TRBD1 (6 bases). The CDR3 is made up of 13 amino acids. V dropped 7 bases and J dropped 8 bases, with 20 bases sitting between them. From germline, CDR1 is SQVTM and CDR2 ANQGSEA. The chain's CDR3 is CSGGLGQINEAFF. Written as DNA, the CDR3 is TGCAGCGGGGGACTAGGACAGATAAACGAAGCTTTCTTT.

The chain uses TRBV29-1 and TRBJ2-7; a weak D match, TRBD2 (5 bases). The CDR3 spans 11 residues. CDR1 is SQVTM and CDR2 is ANQGSEA in the germline V gene. The V end was cut by 5 bases, the J end by 3 bases, with 8 bases between. The CDR3 loop reads CSVSRDYEQYF. In DNA form, the CDR3 reads TGCAGCGTTTCTCGGGACTACGAGCAGTACTTC.

The V gene is TRBV19, the J gene TRBJ2-7; TRBD1 aligns across 10 bases. CDR1 is LNHDA and CDR2 is SQIVND in the germline V gene (reference sequence). V gave up 6 bases and J gave up 5 bases; unmatched junction bases: 7. The CDR3 is 14 amino acids. The CDR3 sequence: CASSDRGRMDEQYF. As DNA, the CDR3 is TGTGCCAGTAGCGACAGGGGGCGGATGGACGAGCAGTACTTC.

The chain carries TRBV4-2 and TRBJ1-1; a possible D gene is TRBD1 (6 bases). This CDR3 is 15 amino acids long. V lost 1 base and J lost 5, with 14 bases in between. CDR1 is LGHNA and CDR2 is YNFKEQ in the germline V gene. The CDR3 loop is CASSQVGATETEAFF. CDR3 DNA: TGTGCCAGCAGCCAAGTGGGGGCGACGGAAACTGAAGCTTTCTTT.

This clone is a singleton in its sample. This rearrangement joins TRBV10-3 to TRBJ1-1, with 11 nucleotides matching TRBD1. Per germline, CDR1 ENHRY and CDR2 SYGVKD. The CDR3 runs 13 residues. With 6 bases clipped from V and 10 bases from J, the junction kept 7 bases outside the gene matches. The CDR3 coding sequence is TGTGCCATCAGCCAAGGACAGGGGGCAGGAGCTTTCTTT. Residues: CAISQGQGAGAFF.

This clone has only a few counts. V usage is TRBV3-1 (or the pseudogene TRBV3-2) and J usage is TRBJ1-1, with TRBD1 matching 9 bases. The CDR3 runs to 15 residues. The germline CDR1 and CDR2 sequences are LGHDT and YNNKEL (reference sequence). With 8 bases clipped from V and 2 bases from J, the junction kept 9 bases outside the gene matches. CDR3 protein: CASLNRGQGNTEAFF. For the CDR3, the DNA is TGTGCCAGCCTGAATCGGGGACAGGGTAACACTGAAGCTTTCTTT.